Shown below are 6 T cell receptor beta chains from a single sample sequenced in a study of neurological immune-mediated disorders. TCRdb reprocessed the 5' RACE reads via MiXCR and lists one record per CDR3 protein. This sample has 50,000 to 70,000 distinct CDR3 sequences, with less than 2.5% found just once. Material for sequencing was PBMCs. The origin of the receptors is a man aged 45-65 years with multiple sclerosis.

This clonotype was found many times. V gene TRBV6-1 combines with J gene TRBJ2-6; 9 nucleotides agree with TRBD1. This CDR3 has 17 residues. The V and J ends lost 7 bases and 1 base, in that order; junction bases with no gene match: 8. Germline V gives CDR1 MNHNS, CDR2 SASEGT. The CDR3 is CASIPGQGSSGANVLTF. The CDR3 region has the DNA TGTGCCAGCATCCCGGGACAGGGTTCATCTGGGGCCAACGTCCTGACTTTC.

The table lists this clonotype with many counts. V gene TRBV15 combines with J gene TRBJ2-2, with D hard to call. Germline V CDR1 and CDR2: LNHNV, YYDKDF (reference sequence). V was pared by 3 bases and J by 8 bases, with 7 bases between. The CDR3 has 12 residues. The CDR3 region is CATSSPRGELFF. The CDR3 DNA is TGTGCCACCAGCAGCCCAAGAGGGGAGCTGTTTTTT.

This clonotype was seen a handful of times. The chain has TRBV21-1 and TRBJ1-5. TRBV21-1 is recorded as a pseudogene. This CDR3 region has 15 residues. The DNA for the CDR3 is TGTGCCAGCAGCAAAGTGGCGGCCGCCAGGAAGACCCAGAATTTT. Amino acid sequence: CASSKVAAARKTQNF.

This clonotype was recorded many times. The chain employs TRBV7-2 and TRBJ1-1, with TRBD1 identical over 9 bases. V dropped 5 bases and J dropped 4; count of bases not matched to a gene: 2. CDR3 length: 13 residues. The V gene's germline CDR1 is SGHTA and CDR2 FQGNSA. CDR3 in amino acids: CASSQQGATEAFF. CDR3 nucleotides: TGTGCCAGCAGCCAACAGGGGGCCACTGAAGCTTTCTTT.

This clonotype was picked up many times. This chain links TRBV6-6 with TRBJ1-5; no firm D call. V dropped 5 bases and J dropped 3 bases, with 14 bases sitting between them. The length of the CDR3 is 15 residues. Germline V gene lookup returns CDR1 MNHNY and CDR2 SVGAGI (reference sequence). CDR3 nucleotides: TGTGCCAGCAGTGATAACCTAGGCGACAATCAGCCCCAGCATTTT. Translated: CASSDNLGDNQPQHF.

This clonotype has ten or more counts. The rearrangement links TRBV24-1 to TRBJ2-1; D not resolved. This CDR3 comprises 13 residues. Germline CDR1 KGHDR, CDR2 SFDVKD. Trimming shortened V by 5 bases and J by 8 bases, and 12 bases separated the two germline ends. The DNA of the CDR3 is TGTGCCACCAGTGGACGGAACCCGGATGAGCAGTTCTTC. It yields the protein CATSGRNPDEQFF.